This T cell receptor beta chain was sequenced in a study of PD-1 blockade in classical Hodgkin lymphoma. The CDR3 covers 14 residues. Trimming removed 8 bases from V and 1 base from J; junction bases left unmatched: 7. Germline lookup yields CDR1 ENHRY and CDR2 SYGVKD. A note on this clone: What it recognizes is unknown.

All trial patients relapsed after autologous stem cell transplantation. The data were produced by immunoSEQ multiplex PCR, yet TCRdb's version contains in-frame clones alone and is incomplete. This table holds about 6,500 clones, 60% to 80% found once. Points from the study as a whole: CD4+ TCR diversity climbed significantly by C4D1, unlike CD8+ TCR diversity. When set against healthy donors, newly diagnosed patients were reported to show lower baseline TCR diversity. The repertoire differences lack a defined cause, possibly disease activity or prior therapy.

The TCR originated in a human donor with classical Hodgkin lymphoma. Sequenced here: peripheral blood mononuclear cells (PBMCs), sampled at baseline. The chain employs TRBV10-3 and TRBJ1-1; 7 bases fit TRBD1. CDR3 nucleotide sequence: TGTGCCATCGCGGCCTACAGGGGGAACACTGAAGCTTTCTTT. Translated, it gives CAIAAYRGNTEAFF.